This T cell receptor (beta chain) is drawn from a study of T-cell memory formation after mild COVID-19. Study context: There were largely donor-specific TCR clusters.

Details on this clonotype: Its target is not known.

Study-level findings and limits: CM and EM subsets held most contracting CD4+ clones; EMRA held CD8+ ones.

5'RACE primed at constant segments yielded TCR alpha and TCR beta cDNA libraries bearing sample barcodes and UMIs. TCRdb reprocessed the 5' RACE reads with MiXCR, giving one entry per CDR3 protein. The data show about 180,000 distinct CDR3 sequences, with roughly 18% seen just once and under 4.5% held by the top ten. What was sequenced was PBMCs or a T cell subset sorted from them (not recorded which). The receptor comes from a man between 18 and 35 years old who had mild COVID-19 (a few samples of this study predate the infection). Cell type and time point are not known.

CDR3 bases: TGTGCCAGCAGCCACGGGCCTTCCTATGGCTACACCTTC. Translated, it gives CASSHGPSYGYTF. This chain connects TRBV14 to TRBJ1-2; no clear D gene. CDR1 and CDR2 from the germline V gene are SGHDN and FVKESK. This CDR3 region has 13 residues. Trimming took off 3 bases at V and 4 bases at J, with 9 bases between the two ends.